These 27 T cell receptor beta chains were all obtained from the same sample, sequenced in a study of blood T cells in healthy people across ages. Through a sample-barcoded 5' primer and a J-beta primer mix, a second PCR was run for roughly 6 to 11 cycles. TCRdb fed the 5' RACE reads into MiXCR, producing one record per CDR3 protein. The profile shows 800,000 to 1,000,000 distinct CDR3 sequences, roughly 52% of them singletons. The sequencing sample was made of blood. These receptors originate from a man aged 25 to 45 in good health.

The CDR3 DNA follows: TGTGCCAGCAGCTTGATCCTGAGCTCCTACAATGAGCAGTTCTTC. This codes for CASSLILSSYNEQFF. The rearrangement uses TRBV13 and TRBJ2-1; D ambiguous. Germline CDR1 reads PRHDT; CDR2 reads FYEKMQ (reference sequence). CDR3 size: 15 residues. Deletions cut 3 bases from V and 0 bases from J, with 9 bases between.

This clonotype occurred a few times. The chain employs TRBV20-1 and TRBJ1-5; D gene unclear. The V and J ends lost 3 bases and 5 bases respectively, with 17 bases between them. The CDR3 loop spans 15 amino acids. The germline CDR1 and CDR2 sequences are DFQATT and SNEGSKA (reference sequence). CDR3 in amino acids: CSARGKKSRDQPQHF. CDR3 DNA: TGCAGTGCTAGGGGAAAGAAGTCTCGGGATCAGCCCCAGCATTTT.

This clonotype was detected a few times. This chain connects TRBV5-1 to TRBJ2-1; 12 bases are a match to TRBD1. Losses at the gene ends were 4 bases for V and 0 bases for J; bases not matched to a gene: 5. Germline V gene lookup returns CDR1 SGHRS and CDR2 YFSETQ. This CDR3 contains 17 residues. CDR3 sequence reads: CASSPGTGGSSYNEQFF. CDR3 coding DNA: TGCGCCAGCAGCCCCGGGACAGGGGGCAGCTCCTACAATGAGCAGTTCTTC.

This clonotype was recorded once. This rearrangement joins TRBV7-3 to TRBJ2-7; TRBD1 aligns across 9 bases. The CDR3 is 17 residues long. Trimming at V came to 5 bases and at J to 0 bases, leaving 11 bases not matched to a gene. Germline V gene data show CDR1 as SGHTA and CDR2 as FQGTGA. The CDR3 nucleotides are TGTGCCAGCAGCCCGGCCTTCGGACAGGGGAGCTCCTACGAGCAGTACTTC. Translated, it gives CASSPAFGQGSSYEQYF.

The V gene is TRBV11-2, the J gene TRBJ1-4; 7 bases line up with TRBD1. Losses at the gene ends were 5 bases for V and 5 bases for J; bases not matched to a gene: 8. The length of the CDR3 is 15 residues. The germline V gene encodes CDR1 SGHAT and CDR2 FQNNGV. The CDR3 sequence is CASSLGTVTNEKLFF. For the CDR3, the DNA is TGTGCCAGCAGCCTAGGGACAGTCACCAATGAAAAACTGTTTTTT.

This rearrangement joins TRBV6-4 to TRBJ2-1, with TRBD2 matching over 9 bases. The CDR3 is 16 amino acids. The ends lost 0 bases at V and 4 bases at J; junction bases unmatched: 4. Germline V gene lookup returns CDR1 MRHNA and CDR2 SNTAGT. CDR3 DNA sequence: TGTGCCAGCAGTGACTCAGGGCGGGGGGGTTACAATGAGCAGTTCTTC. Its protein is CASSDSGRGGYNEQFF.

The V and J genes are TRBV5-1 and TRBJ2-1; 11 bases are a match to TRBD2. The CDR3 totals 15 residues. The V and J ends lost 2 bases and 6 bases, in that order; junction bases with no gene match: 4. The germline CDR1 and CDR2 sequences are SGHRS and YFSETQ. The CDR3 nucleotides are TGCGCCAGCAGCTTTGGTAGCGGGGGGGGCAATGAGCAGTTCTTC. Protein product: CASSFGSGGGNEQFF.

This clonotype has just a few counts. This chain connects TRBV7-2 to TRBJ1-5; no clear D gene. Trimming took 0 bases from V and 3 from J, leaving 9 bases between them. The CDR3 contains 15 residues. Germline values: CDR1 SGHTA, CDR2 FQGNSA. CDR3 residues: CASSLAYGVNQPQHF. The CDR3 DNA reads TGTGCCAGCAGCTTAGCCTACGGGGTCAATCAGCCCCAGCATTTT.

The rearrangement links TRBV29-1 to TRBJ2-5; possibly TRBD1 for D (6 bases). CDR1 SQVTM and CDR2 ANQGSEA come from the germline V gene. This CDR3 spans 14 amino acids. V was trimmed by 1 base and J by 2 bases, leaving 11 bases between them. CDR3 loop: CSVEVRQVQETQYF. Written as DNA, the CDR3 is TGCAGCGTTGAAGTCCGACAGGTTCAAGAGACCCAGTACTTC.

The chain employs TRBV28 and TRBJ2-1; D remains unclear. The CDR3 loop spans 12 amino acids. Trimming removed 1 base at V and 13 bases at J, with 11 bases between. CDR1 MDHEN and CDR2 SYDVKM come from the germline V gene. The CDR3 region is CASSLSAGTQFF. The CDR3 DNA reads as TGTGCCAGCAGTTTATCGGCCGGAACCCAGTTCTTC.

CDR3 in DNA: TGTGCCAGCAACCCGGGACAGGGGGAGGTTGGGAATGAGCAGTTCTTC. Amino acids: CASNPGQGEVGNEQFF. This rearrangement joins TRBV7-2 to TRBJ2-1; TRBD1 matches at 11 bases. The CDR3 runs 16 residues. Germline V gene lookup returns CDR1 SGHTA and CDR2 FQGNSA. With 7 bases clipped from V and 7 bases from J, the junction kept 12 bases outside the gene matches.

The chain joins TRBV18 to TRBJ2-5; unclear D gene. Trimming cost V 3 bases and J 0 bases, with 8 bases left between them. CDR1 is KGHSH and CDR2 is LQKENI in the germline V gene. The CDR3 length is 14 residues. The CDR3 DNA reads TGTGCCAGCTCACCCCTATCCTACCAAGAGACCCAGTACTTC. This encodes CASSPLSYQETQYF.

V and J are TRBV7-8 and TRBJ2-1, with D perhaps matching TRBD2 (5 bases). There are 13 residues in the CDR3. Per germline, CDR1 SGHVS and CDR2 FQNEAQ. Between the trimmed V and J ends, which lost 5 bases and 8 bases, there was a span of 13 bases. CDR3: CASSPPTRYEQFF. The DNA for the CDR3 is TGTGCCAGCAGCCCCCCTACTAGATATGAGCAGTTCTTC.

This sequence joins TRBV20-1 and TRBJ2-5, with TRBD2 matching 10 bases. The length of the CDR3 is 15 residues. Germline V lookup: CDR1 DFQATT, CDR2 SNEGSKA (reference sequence). V lost 6 bases and J lost 11; bases outside the gene matches: 18. The CDR3 nucleotides read TGCAGTGCCTGGCTAGCGGGGGTTTCTTACAATGAGCAGTACTTC. It encodes CSAWLAGVSYNEQYF.

The chain couples TRBV3-1 to TRBJ2-7; 9 nucleotides agree with TRBD1. Germline values: CDR1 LGHDT, CDR2 YNNKEL (reference sequence). The V segment lost 4 bases and the J segment 5 bases; nucleotides outside the gene matches: 9. The CDR3 loop spans 15 amino acids. CDR3 nucleotide sequence: TGTGCCAGCAGCCCCAGCGGGACAGGGATCGACGAGCAGTACTTC. This gives the protein CASSPSGTGIDEQYF.

The rearrangement joins TRBV5-1 to TRBJ1-5; tentatively, D is TRBD1 (6 bases). Germline loops: CDR1 SGHRS, CDR2 YFSETQ. The CDR3 totals 14 residues. Trimming removed 4 bases at V and 3 bases at J, with 11 bases between. CDR3 region: CASSADSPNQPQHF. In DNA, the CDR3 is TGCGCCAGCAGCGCGGACAGTCCCAATCAGCCCCAGCATTTT.

This clonotype was counted between two and nine times. V and J are TRBV30 and TRBJ2-1; D unresolved. Trimming took 5 bases from V and 7 from J, leaving 9 bases between them. The CDR3 spans 11 residues. CDR1 is GTSNPN, CDR2 SVGIG, per germline (reference sequence). For the CDR3, the DNA is TGTGCCTGGGGCCTCGGGAATGAGCAGTTCTTC. Translating it yields CAWGLGNEQFF. The whole variable domain, filled in from reference TRBV30 and TRBJ2-1, reads SQTIHQWPATLVQPVGSPLSLECTVEGTSNPNLYWYRQAAGRGLQLLFYSVGIGQISSEVPQNLSASRPQDRQFILSSKKLLLSDSGFYLCAWGLGNEQFFGPGTRLTVL.

This clonotype has a handful of counts. Written as DNA, the CDR3 is TGTGCCAGCAGCTTAGGACTAGCGGGGGGATTAAACGAGCAGTACTTC. Protein sequence: CASSLGLAGGLNEQYF. The chain recombines TRBV7-2 with TRBJ2-7, with 13 bases lining up with TRBD2. Looked up from germline, CDR1 is SGHTA and CDR2 is FQGNSA. Trimming at V came to 1 base and at J to 5 bases, leaving 5 bases not matched to a gene. The CDR3 runs to 16 residues.

This clonotype appeared a few times. V is TRBV18 and J is TRBJ2-7; perhaps TRBD2 as D (6 bases). There are 17 residues in the CDR3. V lost 1 base and J lost 0, with 16 bases in between. Germline CDR1 reads KGHSH; CDR2 reads LQKENI. In nucleotides, the CDR3 is TGTGCCAGCTCACCACTAGTAGGGGCCGGGAGCTCCTACGAGCAGTACTTC. Translating gives CASSPLVGAGSSYEQYF.

The V gene is TRBV7-3, the J gene TRBJ2-1; possible D gene TRBD2, 6 bases. From germline, CDR1 is SGHTA and CDR2 FQGTGA. This CDR3 has 14 residues. With 6 bases removed from V and 8 bases from J, the gap between germline ends came to 17 bases. The CDR3 protein is CASSRVGGDDEQFF. For the CDR3, the DNA is TGTGCCAGCAGTCGGGTCGGAGGGGACGATGAGCAGTTCTTC.

V and J are TRBV6-5 and TRBJ1-2, with unresolved D. The V and J ends lost 5 bases and 8 bases respectively, with 15 bases between them. The germline V gene encodes CDR1 MNHEY and CDR2 SVGAGI. The CDR3 length is 13 residues. CDR3 protein: CASSPAGSHGYTF. CDR3 bases: TGTGCCAGCAGTCCCGCGGGGAGTCACGGCTACACCTTC.

The chain combines TRBV27 with TRBJ2-5; TRBD1 is a possible D gene (5 bases). Germline CDR1 and CDR2: MNHEY and SMNVEV (reference sequence). V was shortened by 7 bases and J by 5 bases, with 20 bases between the two germline ends. The CDR3 runs 15 residues. CDR3 bases: TGTGCCAGCACCCCCTTGGGGCAGGAGATGGAGACCCAGTACTTC. Protein product: CASTPLGQEMETQYF.

There are a few counts of this clonotype. The chain couples TRBV3-1 to TRBJ1-2; no clear D gene. V gave up 4 bases and J gave up 7 bases, with 13 bases separating them. The CDR3 is made up of 13 amino acids. CDR1 and CDR2 (germline): LGHDT, YNNKEL (reference sequence). This CDR3 reads CASSPFIFGGYTF. The CDR3 region has the DNA TGTGCCAGCAGCCCTTTTATCTTCGGTGGCTACACCTTC.

On this clonotype itself: A read error may account for a junction end that differs from germline. The rearrangement joins TRBV7-7 to TRBJ2-1; TRBD2 is a possible D gene (6 bases). The CDR3 has 13 residues. Germline V gene data show CDR1 as SSHAT and CDR2 as FNYEAQ (reference sequence). In DNA, the CDR3 is TGTGCTAGCAGCTCGGACGGGGGCAATGAGCAGTTCTTC. This gives the protein CASSSDGGNEQFF.

The rearrangement joins TRBV27 to TRBJ1-6, with 11 bases lining up with TRBD1. Germline assignment: CDR1 MNHEY and CDR2 SMNVEV (reference sequence). CDR3 length equals 15 residues. The V and J ends lost 6 bases and 9 bases, in that order; junction bases with no gene match: 7. The CDR3 sequence is CASRRTGGFVSPLHF. The CDR3 DNA sequence: TGTGCCAGCAGGCGGACAGGGGGCTTCGTTTCACCCCTCCACTTT.

V and J are TRBV7-6 and TRBJ1-5, with 8 bases aligning to TRBD1. Germline loops: CDR1 SGHVS, CDR2 FNYEAQ. The V and J ends lost 5 bases and 6 bases, in that order; junction bases with no gene match: 9. The CDR3 runs 15 residues. This chain's CDR3 is CASSQKTGEGQPQHF. The CDR3 DNA is TGTGCCAGCAGCCAGAAGACAGGGGAAGGTCAGCCCCAGCATTTT.

The CDR3 reads CASSLEHVVPRMDNEQYF. The CDR3 DNA is TGCGCCAGCAGCTTGGAGCACGTTGTGCCTAGAATGGACAATGAGCAGTACTTC. This chain connects TRBV5-1 to TRBJ2-1; D perhaps matches TRBD1 (5 bases). The DNA end is more similar to TRBJ2-7, so the J call may be wrong. CDR3 size: 18 residues. Germline CDR1 is SGHRS and CDR2 is YFSETQ.